This T cell receptor (beta chain) was recovered during a study of cytomegalovirus exposure and HLA in healthy donors. Whole-study context: Genotyping of roughly 400 donors showed that about 83% belonged to the Caucasian-associated ancestry cluster.

60 Vbeta and 13 Jbeta primers were used in PCR. Sequencing was performed with immunoSEQ multiplex PCR; in TCRdb, only in-frame clones are kept and a portion is missing. The table lists about 120,000 clones, roughly 71% of them singletons, with about 2.8% in the top ten. V shed 5 bases, J shed 1 base, and the junction held 4 bases outside the gene matches. Germline CDR1 is SGHAT and CDR2 is FQDESV (reference sequence). This CDR3 spans 14 amino acids. Study-level findings and limits: Sequencing likely caused a cluster of highly shared sequence variants. Later, an analysis found that common viral pathogens appeared to be linked with several of the most significant clusters.

As concerns this clone: Its target is not known.

Sequencing input: PBMCs. This clonotype was sampled from a woman aged 40 to 50 in good health and CMV-seropositive. V gene TRBV11-1 combines with J gene TRBJ1-1; 7 bases fit TRBD1. The CDR3 nucleotides are TGTGCCAGCAGCGGGACAGTGCAGAACACTGAAGCTTTCTTT. Translating it yields CASSGTVQNTEAFF.